The 5 T cell receptor beta chains below come from one sample, sequenced in a study of cytomegalovirus exposure and HLA in healthy donors. This PCR relied on a set of 60 Vbeta primers and 13 Jbeta primers. TCRdb keeps only in-frame clones here, not all; method: immunoSEQ multiplex PCR. The table lists 110,000 or so clones, 60% to 80% of them singletons. Specimen: PBMCs. These receptors originate from a woman in her 30s in good health and CMV-seropositive.

This clone came up many times. This CDR3 is also generated by other DNA sequences in the sample. The DNA of the CDR3 is TGTGCCAGCAGCTTCAGCGGCGGACTGGCAACTGAAGCTTTCTTT. It specifies CASSFSGGLATEAFF. The V gene is TRBV7-2, the J gene TRBJ1-1, with D unresolved. The CDR3 sequence is 15 residues long. CDR1 SGHTA and CDR2 FQGNSA come from the germline V gene. The V and J ends lost 3 bases and 5 bases respectively, with 16 bases between them.

The chain employs TRBV7-2 and TRBJ2-1; TRBD2 might be the D (7 bases). Germline V gene data show CDR1 as SGHTA and CDR2 as FQGNSA. There are 15 residues in the CDR3. V lost 4 bases and J lost 7, with 17 bases in between. In DNA form, the CDR3 reads TGTGCCAGCAGCTGGGGGGCGGGAGAGGGGAATGAGCAGTTCTTC. As protein: CASSWGAGEGNEQFF.

The chain links TRBV9 to TRBJ2-6; D is unresolved. The V and J ends lost 0 bases and 0 bases respectively, with 7 bases between them. The germline V gene has CDR1 SGDLS and CDR2 YYNGEE. The CDR3 consists of 16 residues. CDR3 coding DNA: TGTGCCAGCAGCGTAGCTTTGAGCTCTGGGGCCAACGTCCTGACTTTC. It encodes CASSVALSSGANVLTF.

The chain recombines TRBV5-1 with TRBJ1-2; no firm D call. The CDR3 is 13 amino acids. Trimming took off 1 base at V and 8 bases at J, with 12 bases between the two ends. Germline CDR1 and CDR2: SGHRS and YFSETQ. CDR3: CASSLSREGGYTF. CDR3 nucleotides: TGCGCCAGCAGCTTGTCTAGGGAGGGCGGCTACACCTTC.

The chain is built from TRBV5-4 and TRBJ2-7, with TRBD2 identical over 11 bases. Trimming took 3 bases from V and 0 from J; bases not matched to a gene: 8. The CDR3 length is 17 residues. Germline-derived CDR1 and CDR2 are SGHNT and YYREEE (reference sequence). Here the CDR3 reads CASSSNKGLAASYEQYF. The CDR3 nucleotides are TGTGCCAGCAGCTCGAATAAGGGACTAGCGGCCTCCTACGAGCAGTACTTC. Filled out from reference TRBV5-4 and TRBJ2-7, the complete variable domain reads ETGVTQSPTHLIKTRGQQVTLRCSSQSGHNTVSWYQQALGQGPQFIFQYYREEENGRGNFPPRFSGLQFPNYSSELNVNALELDDSALYLCASSSNKGLAASYEQYFGPGTRLTVT.